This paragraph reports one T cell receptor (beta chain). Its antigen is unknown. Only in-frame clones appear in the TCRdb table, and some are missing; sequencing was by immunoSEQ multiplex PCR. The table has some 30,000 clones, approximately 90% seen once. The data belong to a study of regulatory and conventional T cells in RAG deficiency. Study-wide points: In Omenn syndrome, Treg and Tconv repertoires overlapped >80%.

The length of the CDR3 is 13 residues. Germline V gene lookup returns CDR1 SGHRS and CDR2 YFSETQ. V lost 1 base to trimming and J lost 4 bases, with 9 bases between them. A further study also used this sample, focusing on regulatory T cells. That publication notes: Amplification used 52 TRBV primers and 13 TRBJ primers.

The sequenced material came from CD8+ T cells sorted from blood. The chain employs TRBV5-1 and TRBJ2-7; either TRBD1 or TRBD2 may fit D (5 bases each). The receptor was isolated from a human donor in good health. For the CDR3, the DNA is TGCGCCAGCAGCTTGTGGGGGTCGTACGAGCAGTACTTC. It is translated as CASSLWGSYEQYF. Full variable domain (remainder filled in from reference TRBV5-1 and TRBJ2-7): KAGVTQTPRYLIKTRGQQVTLSCSPISGHRSVSWYQQTPGQGLQFLFEYFSETQRNKGNFPGRFSGRQFSNSRSEMNVSTLELGDSALYLCASSLWGSYEQYFGPGTRLTVT.